This TCR beta chain was sequenced in a study of identical twins. The CDR3 runs to 12 residues. Between the trimmed V and J ends, which lost 4 bases and 7 bases, there was a span of 14 bases. CDR1 and CDR2 (germline): SQVTM, ANQGSEA. TCRdb reprocessed the 5' RACE reads via MiXCR and lists one record per CDR3 protein. The sample lists 200,000 or so distinct CDR3 sequences; around 8.1% were seen once. This clonotype was counted many times. The same specimen was also included in a second study, on yellow fever vaccine responses in identical twins.

Sequenced input: memory (CD45RO+) T cells sorted from blood. This TCR derives from a woman between 18 and 29 years old in good health. The gene calls are TRBV29-1 and TRBJ2-7, with a possible D match to TRBD2 (6 bases). The CDR3 here is CSVGMVAGEQYF. The CDR3 DNA reads TGCAGCGTTGGGATGGTGGCGGGAGAGCAGTACTTC.